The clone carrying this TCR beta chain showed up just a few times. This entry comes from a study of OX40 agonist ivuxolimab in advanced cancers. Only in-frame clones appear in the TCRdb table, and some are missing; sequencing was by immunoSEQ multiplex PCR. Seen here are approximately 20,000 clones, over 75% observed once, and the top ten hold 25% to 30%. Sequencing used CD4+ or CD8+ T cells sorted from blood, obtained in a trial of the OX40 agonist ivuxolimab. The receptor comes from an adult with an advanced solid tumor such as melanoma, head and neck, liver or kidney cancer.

The CDR3 reads CASSYSSGRTIYEQFF. DNA for the CDR3: TGTGCCAGCAGCTACTCTAGCGGGAGAACTATCTATGAGCAGTTCTTC. V is TRBV27 and J is TRBJ2-1; 10 bases align to TRBD2. Per the germline V gene, CDR1 is MNHEY and CDR2 is SMNVEV (reference sequence). V lost 6 bases, J lost 8 bases, and 13 bases stayed unmatched. The CDR3 is 16 amino acids.